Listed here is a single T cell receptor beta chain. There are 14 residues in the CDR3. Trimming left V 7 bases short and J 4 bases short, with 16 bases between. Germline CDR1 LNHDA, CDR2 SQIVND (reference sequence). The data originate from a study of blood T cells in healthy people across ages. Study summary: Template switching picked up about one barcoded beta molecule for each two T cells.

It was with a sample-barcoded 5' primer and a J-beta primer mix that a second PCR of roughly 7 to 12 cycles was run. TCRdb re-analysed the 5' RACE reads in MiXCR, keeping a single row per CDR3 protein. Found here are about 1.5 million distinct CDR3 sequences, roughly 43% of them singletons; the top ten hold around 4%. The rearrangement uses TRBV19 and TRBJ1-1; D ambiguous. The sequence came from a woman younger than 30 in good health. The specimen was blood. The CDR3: CASNIGVRPTEAFF. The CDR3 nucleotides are TGTGCCAGTAATATTGGGGTCCGGCCCACTGAAGCTTTCTTT.